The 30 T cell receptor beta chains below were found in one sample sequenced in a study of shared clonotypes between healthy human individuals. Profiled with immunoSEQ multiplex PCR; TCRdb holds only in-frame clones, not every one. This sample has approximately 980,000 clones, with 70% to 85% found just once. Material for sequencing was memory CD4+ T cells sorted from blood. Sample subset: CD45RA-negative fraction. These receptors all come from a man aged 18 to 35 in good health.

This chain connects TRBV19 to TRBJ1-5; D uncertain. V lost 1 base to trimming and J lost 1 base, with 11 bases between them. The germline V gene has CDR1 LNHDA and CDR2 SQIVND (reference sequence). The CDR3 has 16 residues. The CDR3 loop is CASSIGLERSNQPQHF. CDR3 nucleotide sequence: TGTGCCAGTAGTATAGGATTGGAACGGAGCAATCAGCCCCAGCATTTT. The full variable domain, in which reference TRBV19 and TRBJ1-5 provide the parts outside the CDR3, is DGGITQSPKYLFRKEGQNVTLSCEQNLNHDAMYWYRQDPGQGLRLIYYSQIVNDFQKGDIAEGYSVSREKKESFPLTVTSAQKNPTAFYLCASSIGLERSNQPQHFGDGTRLSIL.

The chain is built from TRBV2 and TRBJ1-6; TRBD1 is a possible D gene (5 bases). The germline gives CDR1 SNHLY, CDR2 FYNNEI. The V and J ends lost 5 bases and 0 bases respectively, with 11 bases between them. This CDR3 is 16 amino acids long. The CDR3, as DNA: TGTGCCAGCAGTTGGGACTCCAGCTCCTATAATTCACCCCTCCACTTT. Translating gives CASSWDSSSYNSPLHF.

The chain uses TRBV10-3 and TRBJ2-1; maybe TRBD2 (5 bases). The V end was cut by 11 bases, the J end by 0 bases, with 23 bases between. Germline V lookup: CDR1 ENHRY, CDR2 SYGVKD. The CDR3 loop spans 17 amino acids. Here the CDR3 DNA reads TGTGCCCCCCGACTCTCGCAGCGGCGACTCTCCTACAATGAGCAGTTCTTC. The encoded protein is CAPRLSQRRLSYNEQFF.

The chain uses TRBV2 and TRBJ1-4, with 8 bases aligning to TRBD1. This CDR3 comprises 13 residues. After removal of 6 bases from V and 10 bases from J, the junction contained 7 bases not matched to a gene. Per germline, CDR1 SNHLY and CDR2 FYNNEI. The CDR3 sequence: CASRSGGSGKLFF. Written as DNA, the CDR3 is TGTGCCAGCAGGTCAGGGGGCTCTGGAAAACTGTTTTTT.

The CDR3 bases are TGTGCCAGTGAACAAACTAGCGGAAGCACAGATACGCAGTATTTT. This sequence encodes CASEQTSGSTDTQYF. The genes are TRBV19 and TRBJ2-3; 8 bases align to TRBD2. J gave up 0 bases and V 8 bases, and 7 bases lay outside the gene matches. Germline V lookup: CDR1 LNHDA, CDR2 SQIVND (reference sequence). This CDR3 is built from 15 residues.

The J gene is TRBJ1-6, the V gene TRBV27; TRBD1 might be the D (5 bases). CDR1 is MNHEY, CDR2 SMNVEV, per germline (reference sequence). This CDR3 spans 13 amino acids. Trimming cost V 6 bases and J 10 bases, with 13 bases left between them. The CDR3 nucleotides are TGTGCCAGCAGCGTACGCAGGGAATCACCCCTCCACTTT. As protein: CASSVRRESPLHF.

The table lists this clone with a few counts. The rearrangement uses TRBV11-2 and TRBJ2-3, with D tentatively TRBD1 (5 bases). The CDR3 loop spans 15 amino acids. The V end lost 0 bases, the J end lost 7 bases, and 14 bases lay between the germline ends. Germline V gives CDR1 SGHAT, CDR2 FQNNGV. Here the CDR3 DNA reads TGTGCCAGCAGCTTAGATACCCAGGGCCTCCATACGCAGTATTTT. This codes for CASSLDTQGLHTQYF. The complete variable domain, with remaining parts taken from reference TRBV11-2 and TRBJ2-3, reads EAGVAQSPRYKIIEKRQSVAFWCNPISGHATLYWYQQILGQGPKLLIQFQNNGVVDDSQLPKDRFSAERLKGVDSTLKIQPAKLEDSAVYLCASSLDTQGLHTQYFGPGTRLTVL.

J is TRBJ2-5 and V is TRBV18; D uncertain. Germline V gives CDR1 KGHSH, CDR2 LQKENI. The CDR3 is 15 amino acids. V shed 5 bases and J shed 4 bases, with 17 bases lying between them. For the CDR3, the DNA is TGTGCCAGCTCAGCCGCCGAGACCGGCACAGAGACCCAGTACTTC. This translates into CASSAAETGTETQYF.

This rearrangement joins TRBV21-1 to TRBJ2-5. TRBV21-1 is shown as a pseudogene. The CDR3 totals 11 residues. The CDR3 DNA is TGTGCCAGCAGCAAATCAGAGACCCAGTACTTC. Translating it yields CASSKSETQYF.

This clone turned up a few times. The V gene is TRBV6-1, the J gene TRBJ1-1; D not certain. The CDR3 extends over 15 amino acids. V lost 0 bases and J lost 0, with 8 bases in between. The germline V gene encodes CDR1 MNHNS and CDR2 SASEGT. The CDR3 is CASSEANRLNTEAFF. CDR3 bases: TGTGCCAGCAGTGAAGCAAACAGATTGAACACTGAAGCTTTCTTT.

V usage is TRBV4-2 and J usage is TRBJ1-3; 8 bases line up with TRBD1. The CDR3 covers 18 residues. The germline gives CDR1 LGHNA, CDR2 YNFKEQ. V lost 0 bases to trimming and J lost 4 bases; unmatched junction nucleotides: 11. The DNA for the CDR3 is TGTGCCAGCAGCCAAGAAACAGGGGGATCCTCGTTCGGAAACACCATATATTTT. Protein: CASSQETGGSSFGNTIYF.

In DNA, the CDR3 is TGTGCCTACACGGGGAAGGTTGGCACAGATACGCAGTATTTT. Translated, it gives CAYTGKVGTDTQYF. The V call is TRBV5-4, the J call TRBJ2-3; TRBD2 might be the D (5 bases). There are 14 residues in the CDR3. Trimming shortened V by 10 bases and J by 1 base, and 16 bases separated the two germline ends. Germline loops: CDR1 SGHNT, CDR2 YYREEE (reference sequence).

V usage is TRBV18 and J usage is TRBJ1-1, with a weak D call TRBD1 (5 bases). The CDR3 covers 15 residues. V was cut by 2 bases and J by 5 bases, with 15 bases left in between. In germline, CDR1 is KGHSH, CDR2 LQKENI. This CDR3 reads CASSPGSGGSTEAFF. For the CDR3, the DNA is TGTGCCAGCTCACCAGGCAGCGGGGGATCTACTGAAGCTTTCTTT.

CDR3 loop: CAIEEGHNGYTF. The CDR3 DNA follows: TGTGCCATCGAGGAGGGTCATAATGGCTACACCTTC. The gene calls are TRBV28 and TRBJ1-2; D not certain. CDR3 length: 12 residues. CDR1 is MDHEN, CDR2 SYDVKM, per germline. Trimming left V 10 bases short and J 6 bases short, with 15 bases between.

Here the CDR3 reads CASKQNQETQYF. The CDR3 region has the DNA TGTGCCAGCAAACAGAACCAAGAGACCCAGTACTTC. The rearrangement links TRBV2 to TRBJ2-5; no reliable D call. Germline values: CDR1 SNHLY, CDR2 FYNNEI. The V gene lost 7 bases and the J gene lost 0 bases, with 6 bases spanning the gap. The CDR3 spans 12 residues. Based on the CDR3 plus reference TRBV2 and TRBJ2-5, the full variable domain is EPEVTQTPSHQVTQMGQEVILRCVPISNHLYFYWYRQILGQKVEFLVSFYNNEISEKSEIFDDQFSVERPDGSNFTLKIRSTKLEDSAMYFCASKQNQETQYFGPGTRLLVL.

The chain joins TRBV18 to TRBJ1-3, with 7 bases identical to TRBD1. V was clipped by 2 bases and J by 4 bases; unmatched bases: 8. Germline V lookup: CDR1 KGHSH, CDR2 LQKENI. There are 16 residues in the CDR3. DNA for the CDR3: TGTGCCAGCTCACCAAATGAGGGGGCAACAGGAAACACCATATATTTT. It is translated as CASSPNEGATGNTIYF.

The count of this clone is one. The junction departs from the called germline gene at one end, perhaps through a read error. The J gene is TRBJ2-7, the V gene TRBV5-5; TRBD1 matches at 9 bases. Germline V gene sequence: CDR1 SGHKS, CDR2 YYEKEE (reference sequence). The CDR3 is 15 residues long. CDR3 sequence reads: CASTLGGTGSYEQYF. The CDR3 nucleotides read TGTGCCAGCACCTTGGGGGGGACAGGGTCGTACGAGCAGTACTTC.

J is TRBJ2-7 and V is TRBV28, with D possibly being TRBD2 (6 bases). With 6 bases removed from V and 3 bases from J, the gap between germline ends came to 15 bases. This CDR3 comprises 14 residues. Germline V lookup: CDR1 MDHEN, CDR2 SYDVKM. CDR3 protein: CASSGGGIGYEQYF. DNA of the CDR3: TGTGCCAGCAGCGGGGGAGGAATCGGCTACGAGCAGTACTTC. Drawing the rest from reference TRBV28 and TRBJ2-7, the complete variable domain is DVKVTQSSRYLVKRTGEKVFLECVQDMDHENMFWYRQDPGLGLRLIYFSYDVKMKEKGDIPEGYSVSREKKERFSLILESASTNQTSMYLCASSGGGIGYEQYFGPGTRLTVT.

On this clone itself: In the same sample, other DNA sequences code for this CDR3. DNA of the CDR3: TGTGCCAGTAGTAGGGGACAGGGAGACACCGGGGAGCTGTTTTTT. This gives the protein CASSRGQGDTGELFF. V gene TRBV19 combines with J gene TRBJ2-2; 9 bases align to TRBD1. The CDR3 contains 15 residues. The germline gives CDR1 LNHDA, CDR2 SQIVND (reference sequence). V was pared by 4 bases and J by 3 bases, with 3 bases of the junction left unmatched.

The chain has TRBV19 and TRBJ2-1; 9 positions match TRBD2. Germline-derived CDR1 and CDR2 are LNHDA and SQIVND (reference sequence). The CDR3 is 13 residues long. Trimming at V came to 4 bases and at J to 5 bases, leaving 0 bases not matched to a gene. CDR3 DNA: TGTGCCAGTAGTAGCGGGAGGGACAATGAGCAGTTCTTC. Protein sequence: CASSSGRDNEQFF.

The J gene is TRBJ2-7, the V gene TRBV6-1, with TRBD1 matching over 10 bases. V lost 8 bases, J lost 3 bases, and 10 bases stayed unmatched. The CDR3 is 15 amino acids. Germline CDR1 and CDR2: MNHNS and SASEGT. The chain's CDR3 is CASESAGTGVYEQYF. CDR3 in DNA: TGTGCCAGCGAGAGCGCCGGGACAGGGGTCTACGAGCAGTACTTC.

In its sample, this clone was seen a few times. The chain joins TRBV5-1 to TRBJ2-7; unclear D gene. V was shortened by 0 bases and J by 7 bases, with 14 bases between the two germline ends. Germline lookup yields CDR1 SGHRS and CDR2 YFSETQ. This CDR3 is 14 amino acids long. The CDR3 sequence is CASSLASNQREQYF. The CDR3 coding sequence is TGCGCCAGCAGCTTGGCTAGTAACCAGAGAGAGCAGTACTTC.

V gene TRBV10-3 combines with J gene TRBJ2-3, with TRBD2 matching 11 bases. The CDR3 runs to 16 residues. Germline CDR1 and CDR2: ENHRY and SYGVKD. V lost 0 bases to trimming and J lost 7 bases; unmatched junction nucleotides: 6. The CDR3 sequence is CAISESGSGGVNTQYF. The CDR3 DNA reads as TGTGCCATCAGTGAGTCTGGTAGCGGGGGGGTCAATACGCAGTATTTT.

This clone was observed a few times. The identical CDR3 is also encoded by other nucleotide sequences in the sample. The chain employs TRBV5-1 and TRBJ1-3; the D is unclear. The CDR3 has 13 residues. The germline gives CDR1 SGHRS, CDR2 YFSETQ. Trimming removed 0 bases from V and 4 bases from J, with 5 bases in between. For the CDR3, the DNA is TGCGCCAGCAGCTTGGGTCCCGGAAACACCATATATTTT. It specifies CASSLGPGNTIYF.

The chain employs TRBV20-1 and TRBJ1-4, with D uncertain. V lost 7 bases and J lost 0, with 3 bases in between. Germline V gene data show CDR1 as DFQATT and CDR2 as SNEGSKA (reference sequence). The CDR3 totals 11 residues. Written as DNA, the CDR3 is TGCAGTGGCTCAACTAATGAAAAACTGTTTTTT. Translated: CSGSTNEKLFF.

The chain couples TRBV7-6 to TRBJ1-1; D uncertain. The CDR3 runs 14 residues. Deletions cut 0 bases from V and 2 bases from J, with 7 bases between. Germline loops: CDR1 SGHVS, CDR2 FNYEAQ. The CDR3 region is CASSLAGPNTEAFF. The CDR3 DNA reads TGTGCCAGCAGCTTAGCCGGTCCTAACACTGAAGCTTTCTTT.

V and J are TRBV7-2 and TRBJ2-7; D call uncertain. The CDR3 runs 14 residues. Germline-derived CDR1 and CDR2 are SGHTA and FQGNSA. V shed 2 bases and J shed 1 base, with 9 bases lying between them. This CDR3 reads CASSLSSSSYEQYF. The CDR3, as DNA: TGTGCCAGCAGCTTATCCTCTTCATCCTACGAGCAGTACTTC.

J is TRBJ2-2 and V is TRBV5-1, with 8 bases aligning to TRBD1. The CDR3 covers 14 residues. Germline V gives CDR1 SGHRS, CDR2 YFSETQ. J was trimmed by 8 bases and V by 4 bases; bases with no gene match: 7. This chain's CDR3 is CASSPRQGTGELFF. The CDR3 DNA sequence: TGCGCCAGCAGCCCCAGACAGGGGACGGGGGAGCTGTTTTTT.

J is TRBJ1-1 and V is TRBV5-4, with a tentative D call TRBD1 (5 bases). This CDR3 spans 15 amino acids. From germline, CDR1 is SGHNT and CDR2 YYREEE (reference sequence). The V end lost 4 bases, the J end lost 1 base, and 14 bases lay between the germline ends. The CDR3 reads CASSPDILRNTEAFF. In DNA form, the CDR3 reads TGTGCCAGCAGCCCGGACATCCTAAGGAACACTGAAGCTTTCTTT.

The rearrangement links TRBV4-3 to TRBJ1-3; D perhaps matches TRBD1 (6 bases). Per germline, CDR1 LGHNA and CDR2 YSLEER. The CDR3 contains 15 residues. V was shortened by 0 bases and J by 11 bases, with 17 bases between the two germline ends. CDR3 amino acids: CASSQDRDIVSSIYF. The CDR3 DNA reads TGCGCCAGCAGCCAAGATCGGGACATAGTCTCTTCCATATATTTT.